This TCR beta chain was recorded in a study of cytomegalovirus exposure and HLA in healthy donors (dated by TCRdb to 2015 to 2018). Turning to the overall study: An earlier analysis of some 600 of the donors reported about 260 Gb of sequence data and about 120 million unique TCR beta sequences obtained from some 200 million T cells. An early release that covered some 630 HLA-typed donors contained about 300 gigabases of sequencing data and 65 million to 100 million unique TCR sequences. Among the roughly 400 genotyped donors, under 90% belonged to the genetic ancestry cluster associated with self-reported Caucasian donors. The study was designed to test whether signatures of past pathogen exposure could be identified by cataloging public T cell receptors. The T cell repertoires of roughly 660 subjects were profiled by immunosequencing and related to cytomegalovirus serostatus. In addition to the first cohort of 650 to 750 subjects, a separate validation cohort of about 120 different subjects was used. The study combined high-throughput TCR immunosequencing, statistical association of individual TCRs with disease status, and machine learning to predict cytomegalovirus infection status. To study patterns of TCR occurrence, a later analysis re-analyzed previously published TCR beta repertoires from 650 to 750 donors and added high-resolution HLA genotyping. Rather than using new phenotypic data, the later analysis identified candidate immune exposures from TCR beta sequences and from how often those sequences occurred across donors. In an earlier analysis of over 550 of the donors, high-throughput TCR beta sequencing was used to judge whether each TCR beta V gene segment behaved as functional or pseudogenic. Donor age, sex, ethnicity and CMV serostatus were compiled together with the repertoire data. Genome-wide SNP genotypes for about three fifths of the 666 donors were used in a later genetic analysis, which treated that subset as a discovery cohort. Every discovery cohort repertoire had been produced on one sequencing platform. HLA typing covered class I and class II loci at four-digit resolution. The number of typed donors differed by locus: about 620-640 for A, B, C, DRB1 and DQB1; 500 to 550 for DQA1; 606 for DPA1; and about 450 for DPB1. Roughly five DR-DQ haplotypes were treated as single units for association and clustering because of strong linkage in the cohort. Among roughly 400 genotyped donors of the cohort, an average of approximately 230,000 unique TCR beta nucleotide sequences were sequenced per donor, approximately 20% of them non-productive. General conclusions and limits of the study: Some IMGT-functional V segments, including TRBV6-2 and TRBV6-3, could not be distinguished by the 87-base-pair reads and were therefore excluded. In this cohort, only TCR beta chains were sequenced, and detectable features were limited by the absence of alpha or paired-chain data. The classifier was reported to diagnose cytomegalovirus status with high specificity and sensitivity in both the original cohort and the validation cohort. When HLA alleles, especially DR and DQ, strongly co-occurred, attributing TCR associations to individual alleles was difficult. In a later genetic analysis, a missense DCLRE1C variant was associated with V-gene and J-gene trimming of TCR beta chains, and the association was replicated in an independent cohort. The only immune exposure information available for the cohort was CMV serostatus. Several of the top co-occurrence clusters appeared to be linked to parvovirus B19, influenza, CMV and Epstein-Barr virus, according to a later analysis. The earlier analysis of 587 of the donors excluded some 16 rarely observed V segments, including chromosome 9 orphons, because counts were too low. A further reported finding was that TCR beta sequences accurately predicted the HLA-A and HLA-B alleles for most subjects in the first cohort. A later analysis found that HLA-associated TCR beta chains were more clonally expanded and had lower generation probabilities than equally common non-associated chains. HLA typing was unavailable for some donors at each locus, so association tests used only the typed subset. In vitro tests confirmed that a few of the cytomegalovirus-associated TCR beta chains recognize cytomegalovirus antigens. According to a later analysis, TCR association rates differed among HLA loci, with DRB1 alleles showing the most associated TCRs and HLA-C alleles showing the fewest. Linkage disequilibrium might explain the correlated functional status among segregating V segments, but an unknown experimental factor could not be ruled out. A later analysis found that most CMV-associated TCR beta chains appeared HLA-restricted, with HLA associations seemingly driven largely by CMV exposure. A later analysis associated about 16,000 TCR beta sequences with specific HLA alleles at a false discovery rate of 0.05. A later genetic analysis reported fewer N-insertions in productive TCRs among donors in an Asian-associated ancestry cluster than the roughly 700-donor mean. A cluster of highly shared sequence variants was judged likely to be a technical artifact of the sequencing pipeline. In an earlier analysis of 500 to 650 of the donors, most TCR beta V segments appeared in productive rearrangements about 90% or about 30% of the time, broadly matching IMGT annotations. While some public TCRs were present in many individuals, most TCR sequences turned up only very rarely across donors. The study listed 164 TCR beta chains as associated with cytomegalovirus. The presence/absence analyses assumed that sequencing depth was roughly uniform across donors, and that assumption may not be true. It was suggested by the authors that the approach could potentially be generalized to other disease states and immunological phenotypes.

This clone was recorded once. The antigen it binds to is not known. No much larger clonotype is one base removed from it; base qualities were not supplied. The library was made by the immunoSEQ multiplex PCR assay. The multiplex PCR relied on a mix of 60 forward primers for TCR Vbeta segments and 13 reverse primers for TCR Jbeta segments. The CDR3 region of rearranged TCR beta genes was amplified from genomic DNA with a multiplex PCR assay. Amplified TCR beta libraries were sequenced as 87-base-pair reads on the Illumina HiSeq System. In the original analysis: Across the 500 to 750 repertoires, a later analysis counted 78 million or so unique TCR beta chains, some 11 million of which were shared by at least two donors. Raw reads were error-corrected and collapsed into unique sequences with a nearest-neighbor algorithm that merged closely related sequences to remove PCR and sequencing errors. CDR3 sequences were aligned to IMGT reference sequences to assign V, D and J gene segments. For a sequence to be retained, a match of at least six nucleotides was required to both a V gene segment and a J gene segment. Rearrangements were classified as productive when the CDR3 lacked stop codons and remained in frame with V and J, and all other rearrangements were classified as non-productive. Following IMGT convention, CDR3 was defined as the stretch from the second conserved V-encoded cysteine up to the conserved J-encoded phenylalanine. In an earlier analysis of more than 550 of the donors, sequences lacking an unambiguous match to a single V gene segment were excluded. In an earlier analysis of 587 of the donors, a V segment was called functional when productive rearrangements were above 56.7%, and segregating when the standard deviation between donors exceeded 5%. A statistical classification framework was built for diagnosing cytomegalovirus status from the catalog of TCR beta chain sequences. In a later analysis, V and J genes were assigned by comparing TCR nucleotide sequences against IMGT/GENE-DB human TR gene sequences. A later analysis assigned CDR3 sequences and most-parsimonious VDJ recombination scenarios with the TCRdist pipeline. In a later analysis, every TCR beta chain was defined by the combination of its CDR3 amino acid sequence and its V-gene family, and reads without a unique V-gene family were dropped. A later analysis removed several hundred highly shared, low-generation-probability nucleotide sequences to deal with suspected cross-contamination and a sequencing artifact. In a later analysis, a clonal expansion index was calculated for each public chain from normalized within-repertoire ranks of inferred template counts. In a later analysis, generation probabilities were computed using a VDJ recombination model fitted to out-of-frame rearrangements, and the results were checked against IGoR. In a later analysis, TCR-TCR, TCR-HLA and TCR-CMV co-occurrence was scored with hypergeometric tests, and a repertoire-size bias correction was applied to TCR pairs. In a later analysis, false discovery rates were estimated by permuting HLA or CMV assignments 20 times. In a later analysis, co-occurring TCRs were grouped using DBSCAN, with TCRdist sequence similarity added in when clustering inside HLA-allele-positive subsets. Co-occurrence clustering excluded repertoires with fewer than 30,000 or more than 120,000 public chains, plus five with anomalous nucleotide sharing. As stored in TCRdb, this immuneACCESS dataset retains in-frame rearrangements with V and J assigned. A fraction of the clones does not appear; measured against another copy, unresolved V genes explain less than half of the discrepancy, and the remainder lacks a known reason. The V and J calls and clone size come from that table; D and trimming were worked out from the DNA. The sample table contains around 20,000 clones; only one count was recorded for 84% of them. The ten most abundant clones make up over 20% of the sample.

The cohort was made up of about 670 healthy bone marrow donors. Cohort members were all nominally healthy when sampled, although unrecorded immune exposures were likely present. CMV serostatus was recorded as positive for 250 to 300 and negative for about half of the 666 cohort members, whereas no CMV serostatus was recorded for the donor in question. A peripheral blood sample was provided by each donor, and peripheral blood mononuclear cells were used for TCR beta sequencing. Genomic DNA was extracted from the blood cell samples with the Qiagen DNeasy Blood Extraction Kit. After removal of 8 bases from V and 4 bases from J, the junction retains 7 bases not matched to a gene. The germline V gene (reference sequence) specifies GTSNPN as CDR1 and SVGIG as CDR2. From the cysteine up to the phenylalanine, the CDR3 has a length of 13 residues. The entry retains the CDR3 DNA only, 39 bases that are in frame from base 1.

This TCR came from a human donor in good health. The chain was built from TRBV30 and TRBJ1-1, with 10 junctional bases fitting TRBD1. The specimen was PBMCs. The DNA sequence is as follows: TGTGCCCGACAGAGGACAGGGGGCACTGAAGCTTTCTTT. This codes for CARQRTGGTEAFF.